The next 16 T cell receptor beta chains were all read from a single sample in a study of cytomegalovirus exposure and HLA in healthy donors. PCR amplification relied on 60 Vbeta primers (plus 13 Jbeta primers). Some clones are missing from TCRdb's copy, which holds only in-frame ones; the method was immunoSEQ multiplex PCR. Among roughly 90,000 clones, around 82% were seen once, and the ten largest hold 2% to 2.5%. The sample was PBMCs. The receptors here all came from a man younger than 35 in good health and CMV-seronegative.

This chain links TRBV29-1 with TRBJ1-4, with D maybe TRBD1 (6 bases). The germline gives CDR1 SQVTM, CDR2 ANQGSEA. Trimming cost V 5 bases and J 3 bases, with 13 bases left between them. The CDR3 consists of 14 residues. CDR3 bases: TGCAGCGTTAAGCCCGGGACATCTAATGAAAAACTGTTTTTT. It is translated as CSVKPGTSNEKLFF.

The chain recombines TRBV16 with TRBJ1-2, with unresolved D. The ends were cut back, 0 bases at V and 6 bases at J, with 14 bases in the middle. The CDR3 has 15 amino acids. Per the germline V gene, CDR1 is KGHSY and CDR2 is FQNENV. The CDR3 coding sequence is TGTGCCAGCAGCCAATCGGCTCTGTTAACCGATGGCTACACCTTC. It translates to CASSQSALLTDGYTF.

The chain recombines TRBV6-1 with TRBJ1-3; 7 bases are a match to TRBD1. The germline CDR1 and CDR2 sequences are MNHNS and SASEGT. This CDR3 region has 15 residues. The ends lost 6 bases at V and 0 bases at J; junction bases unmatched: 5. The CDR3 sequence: CASRPTGSSGNTIYF. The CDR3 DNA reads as TGTGCCAGCAGACCGACAGGGAGCTCTGGAAACACCATATATTTT.

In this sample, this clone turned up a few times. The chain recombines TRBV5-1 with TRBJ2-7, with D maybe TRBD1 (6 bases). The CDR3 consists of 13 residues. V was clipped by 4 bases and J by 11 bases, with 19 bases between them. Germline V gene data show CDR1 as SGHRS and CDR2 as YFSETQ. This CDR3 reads CASSPHPGTQKYF. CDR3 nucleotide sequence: TGCGCCAGCAGCCCTCACCCCGGGACACAGAAGTACTTC.

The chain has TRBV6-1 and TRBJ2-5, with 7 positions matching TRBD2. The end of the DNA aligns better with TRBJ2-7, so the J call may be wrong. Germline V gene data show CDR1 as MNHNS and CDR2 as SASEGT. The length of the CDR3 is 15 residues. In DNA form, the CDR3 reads TGTGCCAGCAGTGAAGGCCCTAGCGGATTATACGAGCAGTACTTC. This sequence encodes CASSEGPSGLYEQYF.

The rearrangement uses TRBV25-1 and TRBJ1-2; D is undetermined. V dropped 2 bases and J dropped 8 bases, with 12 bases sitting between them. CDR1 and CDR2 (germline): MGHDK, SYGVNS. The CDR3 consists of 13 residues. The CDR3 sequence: CASSEVTPGGYTF. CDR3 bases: TGTGCCAGCAGTGAAGTGACACCTGGGGGCTACACCTTC.

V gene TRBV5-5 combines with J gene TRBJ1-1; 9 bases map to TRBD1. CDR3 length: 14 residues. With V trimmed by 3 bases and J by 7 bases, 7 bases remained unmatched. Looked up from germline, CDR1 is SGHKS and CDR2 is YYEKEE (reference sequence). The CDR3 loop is CASSWEQGADEAFF. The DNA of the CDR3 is TGTGCCAGCAGCTGGGAACAGGGGGCGGATGAAGCTTTCTTT. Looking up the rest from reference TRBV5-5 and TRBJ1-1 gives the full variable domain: DAGVTQSPTHLIKTRGQQVTLRCSPISGHKSVSWYQQVLGQGPQFIFQYYEKEERGRGNFPDRFSARQFPNYSSELNVNALLLGDSALYLCASSWEQGADEAFFGQGTRLTVV.

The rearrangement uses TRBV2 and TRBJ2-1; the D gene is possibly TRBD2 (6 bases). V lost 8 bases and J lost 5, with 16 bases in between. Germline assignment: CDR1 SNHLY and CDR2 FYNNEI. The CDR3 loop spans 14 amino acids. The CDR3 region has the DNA TGTGCCAGCGTTGGAGGGATTTCCCACAATGAGCAGTTCTTC. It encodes CASVGGISHNEQFF. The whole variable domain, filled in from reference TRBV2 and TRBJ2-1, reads EPEVTQTPSHQVTQMGQEVILRCVPISNHLYFYWYRQILGQKVEFLVSFYNNEISEKSEIFDDQFSVERPDGSNFTLKIRSTKLEDSAMYFCASVGGISHNEQFFGPGTRLTVL.

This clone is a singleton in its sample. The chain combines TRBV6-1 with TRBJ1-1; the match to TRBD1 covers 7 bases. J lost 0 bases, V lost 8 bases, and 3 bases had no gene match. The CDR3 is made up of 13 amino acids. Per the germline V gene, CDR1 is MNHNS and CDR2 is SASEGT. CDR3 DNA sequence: TGTGCCAGCCTGGGACAGCTGAACACTGAAGCTTTCTTT. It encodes CASLGQLNTEAFF.

CDR3: CASKDRERNEQYF. The CDR3, as DNA: TGTGCCAGCAAAGACAGGGAAAGAAACGAGCAGTACTTC. The chain employs TRBV2 and TRBJ2-7; TRBD1 matches at 7 bases. V shed 7 bases, J shed 5 bases, and the junction held 8 bases outside the gene matches. The CDR3 extends over 13 amino acids. The germline V gene encodes CDR1 SNHLY and CDR2 FYNNEI.

CDR3 sequence (DNA): TGTGCCAGCACGGGACGGGCGGGGAATCAGCCCCAGCATTTT. Its protein product is CASTGRAGNQPQHF. The rearrangement links TRBV2 to TRBJ1-5; a weak D match, TRBD1 (5 bases). CDR3 length: 14 amino acids. CDR1 and CDR2 (germline): SNHLY, FYNNEI. The ends were cut back, 7 bases at V and 4 bases at J, with 14 bases in the middle.

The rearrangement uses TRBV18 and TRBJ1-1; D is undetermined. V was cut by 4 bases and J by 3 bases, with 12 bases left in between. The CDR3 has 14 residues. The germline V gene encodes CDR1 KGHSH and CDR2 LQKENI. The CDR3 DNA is TGTGCCAGCTCACTCCCGGGGAGGGACACTGAAGCTTTCTTT. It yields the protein CASSLPGRDTEAFF.

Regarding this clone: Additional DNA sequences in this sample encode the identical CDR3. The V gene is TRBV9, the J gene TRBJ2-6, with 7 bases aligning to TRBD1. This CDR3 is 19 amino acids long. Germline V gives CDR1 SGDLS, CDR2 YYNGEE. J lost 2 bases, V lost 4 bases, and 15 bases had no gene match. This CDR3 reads CASSPRTGPLGTGANVLTF. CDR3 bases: TGTGCCAGCAGCCCCCGGACAGGTCCCTTAGGGACTGGGGCCAACGTCCTGACTTTC.

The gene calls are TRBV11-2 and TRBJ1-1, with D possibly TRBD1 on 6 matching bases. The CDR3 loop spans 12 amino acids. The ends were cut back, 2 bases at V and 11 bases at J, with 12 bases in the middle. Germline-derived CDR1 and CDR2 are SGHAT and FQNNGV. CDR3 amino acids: CASSLRDGGAFF. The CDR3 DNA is TGTGCCAGCAGCTTAAGGGATGGGGGCGCTTTCTTT.

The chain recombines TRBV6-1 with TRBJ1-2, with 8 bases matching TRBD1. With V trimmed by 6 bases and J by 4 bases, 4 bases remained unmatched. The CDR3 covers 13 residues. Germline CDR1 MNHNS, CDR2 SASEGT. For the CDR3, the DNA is TGTGCCAGCAGCCATGACAGGGGCTATGGCTACACCTTC. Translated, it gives CASSHDRGYGYTF.

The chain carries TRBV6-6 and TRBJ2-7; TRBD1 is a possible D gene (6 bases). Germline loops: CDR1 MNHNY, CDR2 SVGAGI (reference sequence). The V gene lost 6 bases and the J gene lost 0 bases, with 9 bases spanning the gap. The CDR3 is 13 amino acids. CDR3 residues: CASRGATSYEQYF. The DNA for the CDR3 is TGTGCCAGCAGGGGGGCCACCTCCTACGAGCAGTACTTC.